Presented here are 31 T cell receptor beta chains from one specimen sequenced in a study of cytomegalovirus exposure and HLA in healthy donors. It was with 60 Vbeta and 13 Jbeta primers that the PCR ran. Here immunoSEQ multiplex PCR was the method, and the copy in TCRdb shows in-frame clones only, minus some. The table has about 190,000 clones, 60% to 80% seen once. The sample taken for sequencing was PBMCs. Receptor source: a woman younger than 45 in good health and CMV-seropositive.

CDR3 bases: TGTGCCAGCAGCTTGCAACAGGCCCGTATCGAAAAACTGTTTTTT. It is translated as CASSLQQARIEKLFF. The chain carries TRBV7-8 and TRBJ1-4; D perhaps matches TRBD1 (5 bases). The CDR3 spans 15 residues. The germline V gene has CDR1 SGHVS and CDR2 FQNEAQ. The V and J ends lost 3 bases and 8 bases respectively, with 16 bases between them.

A few counts support this clone. At one boundary the junction diverges from the germline segment, which might be a read error. The gene calls are TRBV7-9 and TRBJ1-4; D remains unclear. Germline CDR1 SEHNR, CDR2 FQNEAQ (reference sequence). The CDR3 sequence is 16 residues long. Here the CDR3 DNA reads TGTTCCAGCAGCTCCAGCCGGGGTGCAACTAATGAAAAACTGTTTTTT. Amino acids: CSSSSSRGATNEKLFF. Looking up the rest from reference TRBV7-9 and TRBJ1-4 gives the full variable domain: DTGVSQNPRHKITKRGQNVTFRCDPISEHNRLYWYRQTLGQGPEFLTYFQNEAQLEKSRLLSDRFSAERPKGSFSTLEIQRTEQGDSAMYLCSSSSSRGATNEKLFFGSGTQLSVL.

This chain connects TRBV5-4 to TRBJ2-7, with D hard to call. Germline CDR1 is SGHNT and CDR2 is YYREEE (reference sequence). The V end lost 0 bases, the J end lost 2 bases, and 9 bases lay between the germline ends. This CDR3 comprises 14 residues. The chain's CDR3 is CASSLAGSTYEQYF. CDR3 in DNA: TGTGCCAGCAGCTTGGCCGGTTCCACCTACGAGCAGTACTTC. Filled out from reference TRBV5-4 and TRBJ2-7, the complete variable domain reads ETGVTQSPTHLIKTRGQQVTLRCSSQSGHNTVSWYQQALGQGPQFIFQYYREEENGRGNFPPRFSGLQFPNYSSELNVNALELDDSALYLCASSLAGSTYEQYFGPGTRLTVT.

The chain joins TRBV6-6 to TRBJ2-3; a weak D match, TRBD2 (6 bases). Deletions cut 8 bases from V and 3 bases from J, with 12 bases between. The germline CDR1 and CDR2 sequences are MNHNY and SVGAGI (reference sequence). The length of the CDR3 is 13 residues. The DNA for the CDR3 is TGTGCCAGCTCTCCTAGCGAGACAGATACGCAGTATTTT. Translating it yields CASSPSETDTQYF.

The rearrangement joins TRBV28 to TRBJ1-5; 8 bases align to TRBD1. The CDR3 has 14 residues. J gave up 4 bases and V 5 bases, and 4 bases lay outside the gene matches. Germline CDR1 and CDR2: MDHEN and SYDVKM. DNA of the CDR3: TGTGCCAGCAGTGCGGACAGGGAGAATCAGCCCCAGCATTTT. It codes for CASSADRENQPQHF.

The gene calls are TRBV5-4 and TRBJ1-2; TRBD1 aligns across 7 bases. Germline CDR1 SGHNT, CDR2 YYREEE (reference sequence). The CDR3 is 12 residues long. V trimming: 0 bases; J trimming: 8 bases; junction bases outside the gene matches: 1. CDR3 sequence reads: CASSLDRGGYTF. CDR3 nucleotide sequence: TGTGCCAGCAGCTTGGACAGGGGCGGCTACACCTTC.

The rearrangement links TRBV5-6 to TRBJ2-7; the D gene is possibly TRBD1 (6 bases). The CDR3 is 14 residues long. CDR1 is SGHDT, CDR2 YYEEEE, per germline. V gave up 4 bases and J gave up 3 bases, with 14 bases separating them. CDR3 protein: CASSIQGMGYEQYF. The CDR3 DNA reads as TGTGCCAGCAGCATTCAGGGGATGGGCTACGAGCAGTACTTC. Full variable domain (remainder filled in from reference TRBV5-6 and TRBJ2-7): DAGVTQSPTHLIKTRGQQVTLRCSPKSGHDTVSWYQQALGQGPQFIFQYYEEEERQRGNFPDRFSGHQFPNYSSELNVNALLLGDSALYLCASSIQGMGYEQYFGPGTRLTVT.

CDR3 in amino acids: CASSRPQRGGTGEQFF. CDR3 DNA sequence: TGTGCCAGCAGCCGACCCCAGCGGGGGGGGACGGGCGAGCAGTTCTTC. The chain links TRBV5-4 to TRBJ2-1; 10 nucleotides agree with TRBD2. Germline V gives CDR1 SGHNT, CDR2 YYREEE (reference sequence). The junction had 14 bases not matched to a gene; V was cut back by 4 bases and J by 10 bases. CDR3 length: 16 residues. Full variable domain (remainder filled in from reference TRBV5-4 and TRBJ2-1): ETGVTQSPTHLIKTRGQQVTLRCSSQSGHNTVSWYQQALGQGPQFIFQYYREEENGRGNFPPRFSGLQFPNYSSELNVNALELDDSALYLCASSRPQRGGTGEQFFGPGTRLTVL.

The rearrangement uses TRBV27 and TRBJ2-7, with no clear D. The V and J ends lost 5 bases and 3 bases respectively, with 11 bases between them. The CDR3 length is 13 residues. The germline V gene has CDR1 MNHEY and CDR2 SMNVEV (reference sequence). The CDR3 DNA is TGTGCCAGCAGTCACCCGACAAGCTACGAGCAGTACTTC. This gives the protein CASSHPTSYEQYF.

The CDR3 DNA sequence: TGTGCCAGCACCGGGACTAGCACAGATACGCAGTATTTT. Protein: CASTGTSTDTQYF. The chain carries TRBV6-6 and TRBJ2-3, with TRBD2 as a possible D gene (6 bases). Germline V gives CDR1 MNHNY, CDR2 SVGAGI (reference sequence). The CDR3 covers 13 residues. The V end was cut by 7 bases, the J end by 0 bases, with 8 bases between.

V usage is TRBV13 and J usage is TRBJ2-5; D not certain. The tail of the sequence fits TRBJ2-7 better, so the J call may be wrong. The CDR3 runs to 13 residues. Germline V gene data show CDR1 as PRHDT and CDR2 as FYEKMQ (reference sequence). CDR3 nucleotide sequence: TGTGCCAGCAACGATTCTAGGTCCTACGAGCAGTACTTC. It encodes CASNDSRSYEQYF.

The count of this clone is one. This rearrangement joins TRBV11-1 to TRBJ2-1, with 7 bases matching TRBD1. Germline V gives CDR1 SGHAT, CDR2 FQDESV (reference sequence). CDR3 length: 15 residues. V lost 5 bases and J lost 0; bases outside the gene matches: 4. Written as DNA, the CDR3 is TGTGCCAGCAGCCCGACAGGGAGCTCCTACAATGAGCAGTTCTTC. As protein: CASSPTGSSYNEQFF.

The CDR3 DNA is TGTGCCAGCAGCTTACAGGGGGGCCGAGGCTACACCTTC. This encodes CASSLQGGRGYTF. The chain combines TRBV7-2 with TRBJ1-2; TRBD1 aligns across 7 bases. The V segment lost 2 bases and the J segment 8 bases; nucleotides outside the gene matches: 5. This CDR3 contains 13 residues. In germline, CDR1 is SGHTA, CDR2 FQGNSA. Full variable domain (outside the CDR3, taken from reference TRBV7-2 and TRBJ1-2): GAGVSQSPSNKVTEKGKDVELRCDPISGHTALYWYRQSLGQGLEFLIYFQGNSAPDKSGLPSDRFSAERTGGSVSTLTIQRTQQEDSAVYLCASSLQGGRGYTFGSGTRLTVV.

The CDR3 here is CASGSTGANYYEQYF. The CDR3 DNA reads as TGTGCCAGCGGATCAACAGGGGCCAACTACTACGAGCAGTACTTC. The rearrangement uses TRBV28 and TRBJ2-7, with TRBD1 matching over 7 bases. From germline, CDR1 is MDHEN and CDR2 SYDVKM. Losses at the gene ends were 8 bases for V and 3 bases for J; bases not matched to a gene: 13. CDR3 length: 15 residues.

This clone was observed a handful of times. Written as DNA, the CDR3 is TGCGCCAGCAGCTTGGGCCTGGGGACAGGGTTTTCGGCTAATGAAAAACTGTTTTTT. It encodes CASSLGLGTGFSANEKLFF. The V call is TRBV5-1, the J call TRBJ1-4, with 9 nucleotides matching TRBD1. Looked up from germline, CDR1 is SGHRS and CDR2 is YFSETQ. V lost 0 bases, J lost 3 bases, and 12 bases stayed unmatched. The CDR3 length is 19 residues.

The rearrangement links TRBV10-1 to TRBJ1-1; D possibly corresponds to TRBD1 (5 bases). There are 16 residues in the CDR3. V lost 8 bases, J lost 0 bases, and 19 bases lay in between. Germline V gene lookup returns CDR1 WNHNN and CDR2 SYGVQD (reference sequence). The CDR3 reads CASSNGRERLNTEAFF. The CDR3 region has the DNA TGCGCCAGCTCCAATGGCAGGGAAAGACTGAACACTGAAGCTTTCTTT.

The gene calls are TRBV7-9 and TRBJ2-3; D call uncertain. Germline V gene sequence: CDR1 SEHNR, CDR2 FQNEAQ (reference sequence). Trimming took 5 bases from V and 6 from J, leaving 15 bases between them. The CDR3 has 14 amino acids. The CDR3 DNA reads TGTGCCAGCAGCGGCTCGGGTGGAGCGGATACGCAGTATTTT. Residues: CASSGSGGADTQYF.

The rearrangement uses TRBV7-9 and TRBJ1-2; 10 nucleotides align to TRBD1. The CDR3 is 17 residues long. The V segment lost 1 base and the J segment 6 bases; nucleotides outside the gene matches: 11. Germline-derived CDR1 and CDR2 are SEHNR and FQNEAQ (reference sequence). The CDR3 DNA sequence: TGTGCCAGCAGCTTAGGGCCGACAGGGGGCCTCCTTAATGGCTACACCTTC. Amino acid sequence: CASSLGPTGGLLNGYTF.

The rearrangement joins TRBV19 to TRBJ2-7; no reliable D call. There are 15 residues in the CDR3. In germline, CDR1 is LNHDA, CDR2 SQIVND (reference sequence). Trimming left V 2 bases short and J 6 bases short, with 17 bases between. The CDR3 region is CASSIKTGFDSEQYF. CDR3 in DNA: TGTGCCAGTAGTATAAAGACCGGGTTCGACTCCGAGCAGTACTTC.

V gene TRBV6-5 combines with J gene TRBJ2-7; D perhaps matches TRBD1 (5 bases). The CDR3 covers 15 residues. Trimming took off 0 bases at V and 6 bases at J, with 15 bases between the two ends. Germline values: CDR1 MNHEY, CDR2 SVGAGI. The CDR3 loop reads CASSYSGVVVREQYF. The CDR3 DNA reads as TGTGCCAGCAGTTACTCAGGGGTAGTAGTTCGCGAGCAGTACTTC.

The chain employs TRBV27 and TRBJ2-1, with 12 nucleotides matching TRBD2. Germline trimming cut 1 base from V and 7 bases from J; bases unmatched to any gene: 2. The germline CDR1 and CDR2 sequences are MNHEY and SMNVEV (reference sequence). The CDR3 loop spans 15 amino acids. The CDR3 coding sequence is TGTGCCAGCAGTTTATTGACTAGCGGGAGAAATGAGCAGTTCTTC. It yields the protein CASSLLTSGRNEQFF.

In this sample, this clone turned up once. This rearrangement joins TRBV18 to TRBJ1-5; TRBD1 matches at 8 bases. CDR1 KGHSH and CDR2 LQKENI come from the germline V gene. The CDR3 length is 15 residues. Trimming removed 5 bases from V and 0 bases from J; junction bases left unmatched: 3. The CDR3 protein is CASSRTGNSNQPQHF. The CDR3 nucleotides are TGTGCCAGCTCAAGGACAGGGAATAGCAATCAGCCCCAGCATTTT.

The chain recombines TRBV27 with TRBJ2-1, with 8 bases lining up with TRBD1. Per the germline V gene, CDR1 is MNHEY and CDR2 is SMNVEV (reference sequence). CDR3 length: 15 amino acids. J gave up 8 bases and V 1 base, and 7 bases lay outside the gene matches. The CDR3 sequence is CASSLFGRGRDEQFF. Written as DNA, the CDR3 is TGTGCCAGCAGTTTATTCGGCAGGGGGCGGGATGAGCAGTTCTTC.

The V call is TRBV5-1, the J call TRBJ1-1, with D possibly being TRBD1 (6 bases). V gave up 0 bases and J gave up 1 base, with 10 bases separating them. The CDR3 is 15 residues long. Germline V gene data show CDR1 as SGHRS and CDR2 as YFSETQ. The CDR3: CASSLVGQRNTEAFF. In nucleotides, the CDR3 is TGCGCCAGCAGCTTGGTAGGACAGCGGAACACTGAAGCTTTCTTT.

This chain joins TRBV10-3 and TRBJ1-5; no clear D gene. Trimming took 0 bases from V and 0 from J, leaving 9 bases between them. This CDR3 has 16 amino acids. The germline gives CDR1 ENHRY, CDR2 SYGVKD. CDR3 in amino acids: CAISESGDYSNQPQHF. DNA of the CDR3: TGTGCCATCAGTGAGTCGGGCGATTATAGCAATCAGCCCCAGCATTTT.

The chain couples TRBV11-2 to TRBJ2-2, with TRBD1 as a possible D gene (7 bases). CDR1 is SGHAT, CDR2 FQNNGV, per germline. V was shortened by 1 base and J by 6 bases, with 15 bases between the two germline ends. CDR3 size: 16 residues. The CDR3 DNA reads as TGTGCCAGCAGCTTAGGGGTCAGGGGGGCTGCCGGGGAGCTGTTTTTT. It encodes CASSLGVRGAAGELFF.

The V gene is TRBV5-1, the J gene TRBJ2-4, with 11 bases fitting TRBD1. The CDR3 runs 16 residues. V was clipped by 4 bases and J by 2 bases; unmatched bases: 5. Germline lookup yields CDR1 SGHRS and CDR2 YFSETQ. The CDR3 spells CASSQDRGLTKNIQYF. In nucleotides, the CDR3 is TGCGCCAGCAGCCAGGACAGGGGGCTTACCAAAAACATTCAGTACTTC.

The J gene is TRBJ1-3, the V gene TRBV28, with 7 nucleotides matching TRBD1. After removal of 5 bases from V and 0 bases from J, the junction contained 7 bases not matched to a gene. This CDR3 is 16 amino acids long. Germline V gene data show CDR1 as MDHEN and CDR2 as SYDVKM. Here the CDR3 reads CASSPMGQNSGNTIYF. The CDR3 nucleotides read TGTGCCAGCAGTCCCATGGGACAGAACTCTGGAAACACCATATATTTT.

The count of this clone is one. This chain connects TRBV11-2 to TRBJ2-2; 11 bases are a match to TRBD2. CDR3 length: 15 residues. Trimming cost V 5 bases and J 3 bases; bases outside gene matches: 2. Germline V gives CDR1 SGHAT, CDR2 FQNNGV. In DNA, the CDR3 is TGTGCCAGCAGCCTGACTAGCGGGGACACCGGGGAGCTGTTTTTT. Amino acid sequence: CASSLTSGDTGELFF.

V usage is TRBV7-9 and J usage is TRBJ2-5, with TRBD1 matching over 7 bases. V trimming: 2 bases; J trimming: 2 bases; junction bases outside the gene matches: 2. This CDR3 spans 14 amino acids. CDR1 and CDR2 (germline): SEHNR, FQNEAQ (reference sequence). The CDR3 bases are TGTGCCAGCAGCTTACCGGGACAGCAAGAGACCCAGTACTTC. Encoded protein: CASSLPGQQETQYF.

The chain is built from TRBV9 and TRBJ1-1; tentatively, D is TRBD1 (5 bases). V lost 0 bases, J lost 1 base, and 13 bases lay in between. Germline values: CDR1 SGDLS, CDR2 YYNGEE. The CDR3 extends over 16 amino acids. CDR3 protein: CASSVEGRGWNTEAFF. CDR3 in DNA: TGTGCCAGCAGCGTAGAAGGTCGGGGGTGGAACACTGAAGCTTTCTTT.